The clone carrying this T cell receptor beta chain occurred a few times. What it recognizes is unknown. The data were taken from a study of regulatory T cells in long-lasting Graves disease. Time point here: newly diagnosed GD, antithyroid drugs for less than 3 months. Preparation of the TCR library used RNA extracted from PBMCs. Trimming removed 3 bases from V and 9 bases from J, with 12 bases in between. The CDR3 spans 13 residues. Study results and limitations: Persistent cases of Graves' showed reduced TCR diversity relative to newly diagnosed patients.

For TCR beta, libraries came from iRepertoire HTBI primers and Arm-PCR of CDR3 regions. TCRdb reanalysed the multiplex PCR reads using MiXCR and keeps one entry per CDR3 protein. The table records approximately 470,000 distinct CDR3 sequences, around 15% of them present only once. These same records also appear under a second study, on T cells in Graves' hyperthyroidism and ophthalmopathy. That source adds: Clonotypes that were expanded in thyroid above 0.001 mostly appeared in blood too.

Sequenced material: peripheral blood mononuclear cells (PBMCs), taken at new diagnosis, from a patient treated with antithyroid drugs. This TCR derives from a man aged 35-49 years with Graves disease. The rearrangement links TRBV12-3 or TRBV12-4 to TRBJ2-1; perhaps TRBD2 as D (6 bases). The CDR3 DNA follows: TGTGCCAGCAGTTTGGGGGACTCCAGTGAGCAGTTCTTC. As protein: CASSLGDSSEQFF.